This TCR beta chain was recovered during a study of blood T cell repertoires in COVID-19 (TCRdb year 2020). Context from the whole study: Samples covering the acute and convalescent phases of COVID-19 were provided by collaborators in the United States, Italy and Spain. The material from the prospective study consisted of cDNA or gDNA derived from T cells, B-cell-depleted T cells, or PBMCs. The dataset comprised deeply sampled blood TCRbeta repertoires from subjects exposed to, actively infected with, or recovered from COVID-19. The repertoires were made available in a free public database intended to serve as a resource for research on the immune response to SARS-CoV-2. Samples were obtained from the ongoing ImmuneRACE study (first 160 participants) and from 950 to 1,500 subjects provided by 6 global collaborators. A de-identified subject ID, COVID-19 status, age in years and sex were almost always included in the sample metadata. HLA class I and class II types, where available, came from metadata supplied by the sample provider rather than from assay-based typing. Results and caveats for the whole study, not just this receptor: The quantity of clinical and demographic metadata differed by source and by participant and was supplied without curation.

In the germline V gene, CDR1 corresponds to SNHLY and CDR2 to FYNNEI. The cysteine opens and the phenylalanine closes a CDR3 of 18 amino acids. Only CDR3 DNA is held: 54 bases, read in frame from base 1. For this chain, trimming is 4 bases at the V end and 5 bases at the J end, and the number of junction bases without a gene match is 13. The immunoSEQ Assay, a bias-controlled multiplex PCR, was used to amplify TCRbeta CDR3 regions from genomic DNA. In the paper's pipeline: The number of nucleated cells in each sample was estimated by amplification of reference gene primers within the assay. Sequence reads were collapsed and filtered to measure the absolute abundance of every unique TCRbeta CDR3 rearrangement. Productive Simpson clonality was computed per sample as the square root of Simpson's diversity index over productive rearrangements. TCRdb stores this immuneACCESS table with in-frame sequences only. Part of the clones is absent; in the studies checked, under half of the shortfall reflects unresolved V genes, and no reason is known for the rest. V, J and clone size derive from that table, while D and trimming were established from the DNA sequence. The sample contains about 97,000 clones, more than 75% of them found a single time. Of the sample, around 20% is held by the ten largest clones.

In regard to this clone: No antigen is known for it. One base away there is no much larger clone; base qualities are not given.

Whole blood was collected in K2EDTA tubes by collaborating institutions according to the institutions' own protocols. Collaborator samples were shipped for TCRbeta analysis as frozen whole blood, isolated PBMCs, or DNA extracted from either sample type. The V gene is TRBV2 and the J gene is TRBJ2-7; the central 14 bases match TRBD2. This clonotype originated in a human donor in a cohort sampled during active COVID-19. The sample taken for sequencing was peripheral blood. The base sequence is TGTGCCAGCAGTGGCCCGGGACTAGCGGGAGTTCGAGAAAACGAGCAGTACTTC. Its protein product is CASSGPGLAGVRENEQYF. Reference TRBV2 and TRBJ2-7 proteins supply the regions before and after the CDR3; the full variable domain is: EPEVTQTPSHQVTQMGQEVILRCVPISNHLYFYWYRQILGQKVEFLVSFYNNEISEKSEIFDDQFSVERPDGSNFTLKIRSTKLEDSAMYFCASSGPGLAGVRENEQYFGPGTRLTVT.